A single sample is the source of the 19 T cell receptor beta chains below, sequenced in a study of blood T cell repertoires in COVID-19. Clones were sequenced by immunoSEQ multiplex PCR, and TCRdb holds only the in-frame ones, with some missing. The repertoire includes approximately 160,000 clones, roughly four fifths of them detected once, and approximately 11% sits in the top ten. Input material: peripheral blood. Every receptor here comes from a human donor in a cohort sampled during active COVID-19.

The chain recombines TRBV27 with TRBJ1-1, with 7 positions matching TRBD1. The V and J ends lost 2 bases and 1 base, in that order; junction bases with no gene match: 4. This CDR3 region has 15 residues. Germline CDR1 MNHEY, CDR2 SMNVEV (reference sequence). CDR3 DNA sequence: TGTGCCAGCAGTTTAGACAGGGCGCGGAACACTGAAGCTTTCTTT. Its translation is CASSLDRARNTEAFF.

CDR3 sequence: CASRSLAGSYEQYF. CDR3 in DNA: TGTGCCAGCAGATCACTAGCGGGGTCCTACGAGCAGTACTTC. The chain joins TRBV11-2 to TRBJ2-7, with 10 bases lining up with TRBD2. V shed 6 bases, J shed 1 base, and the junction held 3 bases outside the gene matches. The CDR3 is 14 amino acids. Germline CDR1 and CDR2: SGHAT and FQNNGV.

J is TRBJ2-5 and V is TRBV5-8; possible D gene TRBD2, 5 bases. The CDR3 contains 16 residues. V was trimmed by 2 bases and J by 4 bases, leaving 18 bases between them. The germline gives CDR1 SGHTS, CDR2 YDEGEE. CDR3 amino acids: CASSFFGGGEGETQYF. CDR3 sequence (DNA): TGTGCCAGCAGCTTCTTCGGAGGTGGAGAGGGAGAGACCCAGTACTTC.

V gene TRBV2 combines with J gene TRBJ2-2; 7 bases line up with TRBD1. Germline CDR1 SNHLY, CDR2 FYNNEI. The CDR3 has 15 amino acids. Trimming took 6 bases from V and 2 from J; bases not matched to a gene: 6. CDR3 region: CASSQGTVNTGELFF. The CDR3 coding sequence is TGTGCCAGCAGCCAAGGGACAGTAAACACCGGGGAGCTGTTTTTT.

The chain joins TRBV30 to TRBJ2-7; D possibly corresponds to TRBD2 (5 bases). The CDR3 is 15 amino acids. CDR1 and CDR2 from the germline V gene are GTSNPN and SVGIG (reference sequence). V lost 0 bases and J lost 5, with 17 bases in between. The CDR3 spells CAWSVFERYAHEQYF. In DNA form, the CDR3 reads TGTGCCTGGAGTGTCTTCGAGCGGTATGCTCACGAGCAGTACTTC.

The chain combines TRBV12-3 or TRBV12-4 with TRBJ1-2, with D hard to call. The CDR3 is made up of 12 amino acids. Trimming removed 10 bases at V and 1 base at J, with 10 bases between. The CDR3 protein is CAIREDNYGYTF. CDR3 coding DNA: TGTGCCATTCGGGAAGATAACTATGGCTACACCTTC.

This clone was recorded once. The CDR3 bases are TGTGCCAGCAGCGCCGGGGAGACCCAGTACTTC. It specifies CASSAGETQYF. The chain joins TRBV11-2 to TRBJ2-5; D gene unclear. V lost 5 bases, J lost 5 bases, and 6 bases lay in between. The CDR3 loop spans 11 amino acids. CDR1 SGHAT and CDR2 FQNNGV come from the germline V gene. The complete variable domain, with remaining parts taken from reference TRBV11-2 and TRBJ2-5, reads EAGVAQSPRYKIIEKRQSVAFWCNPISGHATLYWYQQILGQGPKLLIQFQNNGVVDDSQLPKDRFSAERLKGVDSTLKIQPAKLEDSAVYLCASSAGETQYFGPGTRLLVL.

This clone was seen a handful of times. V usage is TRBV5-1 and J usage is TRBJ2-5; TRBD1 matches at 10 bases. The CDR3 consists of 14 residues. V shed 3 bases, J shed 5 bases, and the junction held 4 bases outside the gene matches. Looked up from germline, CDR1 is SGHRS and CDR2 is YFSETQ. The CDR3 region is CASSSGQGPETQYF. In DNA form, the CDR3 reads TGCGCCAGCAGCTCGGGACAGGGGCCGGAGACCCAGTACTTC. Combining the CDR3 with reference TRBV5-1 and TRBJ2-5 gives the whole variable domain KAGVTQTPRYLIKTRGQQVTLSCSPISGHRSVSWYQQTPGQGLQFLFEYFSETQRNKGNFPGRFSGRQFSNSRSEMNVSTLELGDSALYLCASSSGQGPETQYFGPGTRLLVL.

The chain couples TRBV7-9 to TRBJ1-2, with a tentative D call TRBD1 (6 bases). The germline CDR1 and CDR2 sequences are SEHNR and FQNEAQ (reference sequence). This CDR3 has 15 residues. V was clipped by 5 bases and J by 0 bases, with 13 bases between them. CDR3 in amino acids: CASSDPQGTNYGYTF. The CDR3 DNA reads TGTGCCAGCAGCGACCCACAGGGAACTAACTATGGCTACACCTTC. Full variable domain (missing parts from reference TRBV7-9 and TRBJ1-2): DTGVSQNPRHKITKRGQNVTFRCDPISEHNRLYWYRQTLGQGPEFLTYFQNEAQLEKSRLLSDRFSAERPKGSFSTLEIQRTEQGDSAMYLCASSDPQGTNYGYTFGSGTRLTVV.

DNA for the CDR3: TGCGCCAGCAGCCAAGAGGTTGGTAGGAGGAGCTACACCTTC. Protein: CASSQEVGRRSYTF. V usage is TRBV4-3 and J usage is TRBJ1-2; D not certain. The germline V gene has CDR1 LGHNA and CDR2 YSLEER. V gave up 0 bases and J gave up 9 bases, with 14 bases separating them. CDR3 size: 14 residues.

The chain is built from TRBV14 and TRBJ1-1; D is unclear. This CDR3 has 11 amino acids. The V and J ends lost 8 bases and 1 base respectively, with 5 bases between them. CDR1 and CDR2 from the germline V gene are SGHDN and FVKESK. This CDR3 reads CASGRNTEAFF. CDR3 DNA sequence: TGTGCCAGCGGCAGGAACACTGAAGCTTTCTTT.

This chain links TRBV5-1 with TRBJ2-5; TRBD1 might be the D (5 bases). Germline V gene lookup returns CDR1 SGHRS and CDR2 YFSETQ. The CDR3 is 20 amino acids. Trimming pared 0 bases from V and 5 bases from J, leaving 29 bases between. For the CDR3, the DNA is TGCGCCAGCAGCTTGGCCGACAGTCTGATCACAGGAACAATTTGGGAGACCCAGTACTTC. Encoded protein: CASSLADSLITGTIWETQYF. Full variable domain (remainder filled in from reference TRBV5-1 and TRBJ2-5): KAGVTQTPRYLIKTRGQQVTLSCSPISGHRSVSWYQQTPGQGLQFLFEYFSETQRNKGNFPGRFSGRQFSNSRSEMNVSTLELGDSALYLCASSLADSLITGTIWETQYFGPGTRLLVL.

This clone showed up just a few times. This chain links TRBV27 with TRBJ1-6; 8 bases map to TRBD1. Germline V gives CDR1 MNHEY, CDR2 SMNVEV (reference sequence). V trimming: 4 bases; J trimming: 6 bases; junction bases outside the gene matches: 2. CDR3 length: 14 residues. The CDR3 loop reads CASSSGQVNSPLHF. In nucleotides, the CDR3 is TGTGCCAGCAGTTCGGGACAGGTTAATTCACCCCTCCACTTT.

The rearrangement uses TRBV6-5 and TRBJ2-2, with a weak D call TRBD1 (5 bases). From germline, CDR1 is MNHEY and CDR2 SVGAGI. The CDR3 is 14 residues long. The V end lost 10 bases, the J end lost 1 base, and 13 bases lay between the germline ends. In DNA, the CDR3 is TGTGCCACCATCCCGACAGTGAACACCGGGGAGCTGTTTTTT. Its translation: CATIPTVNTGELFF.

The chain is built from TRBV29-1 and TRBJ1-1; 10 positions match TRBD1. The germline V gene has CDR1 SQVTM and CDR2 ANQGSEA. V was clipped by 0 bases and J by 1 base; unmatched bases: 5. There are 16 residues in the CDR3. Written as DNA, the CDR3 is TGCAGCGTTGAAGATTCGACAGGGGGCTCGAACACTGAAGCTTTCTTT. It specifies CSVEDSTGGSNTEAFF.

V and J are TRBV15 and TRBJ2-7, with no clear D. V was clipped by 0 bases and J by 2 bases, with 8 bases between them. There are 14 residues in the CDR3. Germline V CDR1 and CDR2: LNHNV, YYDKDF (reference sequence). The chain's CDR3 is CATSRDGLTYEQYF. CDR3 DNA sequence: TGTGCCACCAGCAGAGATGGGCTCACCTACGAGCAGTACTTC. The variable domain in full, completed from reference TRBV15 and TRBJ2-7, reads DAMVIQNPRYQVTQFGKPVTLSCSQTLNHNVMYWYQQKSSQAPKLLFHYYDKDFNNEADTPDNFQSRRPNTSFCFLDIRSPGLGDTAMYLCATSRDGLTYEQYFGPGTRLTVT.

This chain connects TRBV28 to TRBJ1-6; TRBD1 might be the D (6 bases). This CDR3 comprises 16 residues. CDR1 is MDHEN, CDR2 SYDVKM, per germline. V shed 6 bases and J shed 3 bases, with 15 bases lying between them. CDR3 residues: CASRLLRDIYNSPLHF. CDR3 bases: TGTGCCAGCAGGCTCCTCCGGGACATCTATAATTCACCCCTCCACTTT.

The chain couples TRBV9 to TRBJ1-3; a weak D match, TRBD1 (5 bases). The length of the CDR3 is 15 residues. Looked up from germline, CDR1 is SGDLS and CDR2 is YYNGEE. V was cut by 4 bases and J by 4 bases, with 15 bases left in between. CDR3 coding DNA: TGTGCCAGCAGCCGACCCGACAGTTTCGGAAACACCATATATTTT. Protein: CASSRPDSFGNTIYF. The whole variable domain, filled in from reference TRBV9 and TRBJ1-3, reads DSGVTQTPKHLITATGQRVTLRCSPRSGDLSVYWYQQSLDQGLQFLIQYYNGEERAKGNILERFSAQQFPDLHSELNLSSLELGDSALYFCASSRPDSFGNTIYFGEGSWLTVV.

The V call is TRBV10-2, the J call TRBJ2-1, with D possibly matching TRBD2 (6 bases). Germline V gene lookup returns CDR1 WSHSY and CDR2 SAAADI. There are 13 residues in the CDR3. V was pared by 5 bases and J by 8 bases, with 13 bases between. In DNA form, the CDR3 reads TGCGCCAGCAGTTTTGGCCGGGGGTATGAGCAGTTCTTC. Translation: CASSFGRGYEQFF.